This T cell receptor beta chain was sequenced during a study of Graves' ophthalmopathy and Graves' hyperthyroidism. Scientists amplified the TCR beta CDR3 regions from RNA transcripts. Investigators did first-round RT-PCR with HTBI primers, then second-round multiplex PCR. Each CDR3 protein is one row after TCRdb ran MiXCR on the multiplex PCR reads. The repertoire holds 360,000 or so distinct CDR3 sequences, with about 18% as singletons. This clonotype was recorded many times. Trimming removed 8 bases at V and 10 bases at J, with 14 bases between. This CDR3 is built from 11 residues. Germline V gene lookup returns CDR1 SGHAT and CDR2 FQNNGV.

The chain is built from TRBV11-2 and TRBJ1-1; a weak D match, TRBD1 (5 bases). Sequencing was carried out using peripheral blood. The origin of this receptor is a woman under 30 with Graves' ophthalmopathy. The CDR3 nucleotides read TGTGCCAGCCTGGGGGGGAGGGGAGCTTTCTTT. Translation: CASLGGRGAFF.